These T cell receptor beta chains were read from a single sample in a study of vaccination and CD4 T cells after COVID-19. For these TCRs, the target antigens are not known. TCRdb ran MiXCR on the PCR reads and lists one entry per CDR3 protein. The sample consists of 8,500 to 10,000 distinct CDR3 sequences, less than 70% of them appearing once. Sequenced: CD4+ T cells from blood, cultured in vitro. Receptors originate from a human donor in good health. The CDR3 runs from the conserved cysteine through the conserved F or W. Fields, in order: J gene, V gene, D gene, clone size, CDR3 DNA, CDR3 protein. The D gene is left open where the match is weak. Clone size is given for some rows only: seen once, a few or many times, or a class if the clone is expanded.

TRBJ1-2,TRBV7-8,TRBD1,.,TGTGCCAGCAGCGGCAGGACAGGCTGTGGCTACACCTTC,CASSGRTGCGYTF
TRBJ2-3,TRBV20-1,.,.,TGCAGTGCTAGAGATTCCACTTCAGCAGGAAGCACAGATACGCAGTATTTT,CSARDSTSAGSTDTQYF
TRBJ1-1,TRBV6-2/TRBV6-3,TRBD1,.,TGTGCCAGCAGTCAAGCAGGGGGTACGGGTGAAGCTTTCTTT,CASSQAGGTGEAFF
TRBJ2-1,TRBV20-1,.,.,TGCAGTGCTAGAGAGTCGGCGGGCCGGGCTCGTTCCTACAATGAGCAGTTCTTC,CSARESAGRARSYNEQFF
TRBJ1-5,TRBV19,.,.,TGTGCCAGTAGCACCCCGAACAGGGTGTTCAGCAATCAGCCCCAGCATTTT,CASSTPNRVFSNQPQHF
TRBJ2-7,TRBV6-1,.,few,TGTGCCAGCACAACAGGGACCCTCTCCTACGAGCAGTACTTC,CASTTGTLSYEQYF
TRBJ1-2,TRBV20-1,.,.,TGCAGTGCCCGAGACAGCTATGGCTACACCTTC,CSARDSYGYTF
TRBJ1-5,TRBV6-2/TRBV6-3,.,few,TGTGCCAGCAGTTACGGGGACGCGGGGAACCAGCCCCAGCATTTT,CASSYGDAGNQPQHF
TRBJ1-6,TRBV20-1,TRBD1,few,TGCAGTGCCGACAGGGAGACGAGGAATTCACCCCTCCACTTT,CSADRETRNSPLHF
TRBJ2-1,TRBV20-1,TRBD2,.,TGCAGTGCTAGAGGGACAGCGGGGGATGAGCAGTTCTTC,CSARGTAGDEQFF
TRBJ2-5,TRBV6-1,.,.,TGTGCCAGCAGTGCGAAAACGACAGGCCCCCAAGAGACCCAGTACTTC,CASSAKTTGPQETQYF
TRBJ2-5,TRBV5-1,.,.,TGCGCCAGCAGCTTAGGGTCCTGGCAGACGACGCAAGAGACCCAGTACTTC,CASSLGSWQTTQETQYF
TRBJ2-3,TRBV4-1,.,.,TGCGCCAGCAGCCAAGTAGTCGGTGGAGATACGCAGTATTTT,CASSQVVGGDTQYF
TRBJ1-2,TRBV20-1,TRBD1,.,TGCAGTGTTGGGAGGGGGCTCTCGCATGGCTACACCTTC,CSVGRGLSHGYTF
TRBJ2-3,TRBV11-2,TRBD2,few,TGTGCCAGCAGCTTAGATGTCGGGGGGGCCGTTAGCACAGATACGCAGTATTTT,CASSLDVGGAVSTDTQYF
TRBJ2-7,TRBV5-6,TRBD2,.,TGTGCCAGCAGCTTGCTCGGCTTGCGGGGGGAGGGCGTCGAGCAGTACTTC,CASSLLGLRGEGVEQYF
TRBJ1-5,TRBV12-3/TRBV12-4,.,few,TGTGCCAGCAGTTTAGCCCAGGGGCATCAGCCCCAGCATTTT,CASSLAQGHQPQHF
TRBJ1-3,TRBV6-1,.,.,TGTGCCAGCAGTCGGGACTTCTCTGGAAACACCATATATTTT,CASSRDFSGNTIYF
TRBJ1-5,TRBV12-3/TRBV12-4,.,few,TGTGCCAGCAGTACCTTTAGGAGCAATCAGCCCCAGCATTTT,CASSTFRSNQPQHF
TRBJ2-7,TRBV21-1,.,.,TGTGCCAGCACTAGGCAAAGGGGACAGGGGGGCTACGAGCAGTACTTC,CASTRQRGQGGYEQYF
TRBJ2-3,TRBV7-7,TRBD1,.,TGTGCCAGCAGTCCGGGACAGGGCACAGATACGCAGTATTTT,CASSPGQGTDTQYF
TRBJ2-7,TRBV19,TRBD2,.,TGTGCCAGTAGTGATCCTAGCGGGGCCTCCTACGAGCAGTACTTC,CASSDPSGASYEQYF
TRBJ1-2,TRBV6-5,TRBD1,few,TGTGCCAGCAGTTACTCCGCGACAAGACAGGGTTGGAGTTGGGGCTACACCTTC,CASSYSATRQGWSWGYTF
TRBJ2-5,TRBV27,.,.,TGTGCCAGCAGTTCCCCGGGACTTCTAGAGACCCAGTACTTC,CASSSPGLLETQYF
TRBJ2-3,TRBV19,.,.,TGTGCCAGTAAGAGACAGGCGGGCACAGATACGCAGTATTTT,CASKRQAGTDTQYF
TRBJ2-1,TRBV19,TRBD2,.,TGTGCCAGTAGTATCCCTCCCCCCACTAGCGGGAGAGTAAATGAGCAGTTCTTC,CASSIPPPTSGRVNEQFF
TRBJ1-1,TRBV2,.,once,TGTGCCAGCAGCAACAAACGGGGCACTGAAGCTTTCTTT,CASSNKRGTEAFF
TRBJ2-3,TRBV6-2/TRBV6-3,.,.,TGTGCCAGCAGCCTCGGGGCTTATGGGGGTACGCAGTATTTT,CASSLGAYGGTQYF
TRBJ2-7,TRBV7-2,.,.,TGTGCCAGCAGCTTGGGGCGTGCCTCCTACGAGCAGTACTTC,CASSLGRASYEQYF
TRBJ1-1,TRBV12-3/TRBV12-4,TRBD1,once,TGTGCCAGCAGTTCACGGACAGGACCCATTTCTGAAGCTTTCTTT,CASSSRTGPISEAFF
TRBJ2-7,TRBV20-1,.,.,TGCAGTGCTATGACGACCATGTCCGAGCAGTACTTC,CSAMTTMSEQYF
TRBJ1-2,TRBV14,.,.,TGTGCCAGCAGCCAAGTGGGACGATCGGACTACACCTTC,CASSQVGRSDYTF
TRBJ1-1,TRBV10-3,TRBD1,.,TGTGCCATCAGGGAGGGACAGACGAACACTGAAGCTTTCTTT,CAIREGQTNTEAFF
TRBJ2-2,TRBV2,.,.,TGTGCCGGGCGCGGGACGGCTGATACCGGGGAGCTGTTTTTT,CAGRGTADTGELFF
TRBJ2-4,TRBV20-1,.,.,TGCAGTGCGCCCCAGGAAGCCAAAAACATTCAGTACTTC,CSAPQEAKNIQYF
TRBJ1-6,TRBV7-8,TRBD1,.,TGTGCCAGCAGCTCCGGGACAGGGCATTCACCCCTCCACTTT,CASSSGTGHSPLHF
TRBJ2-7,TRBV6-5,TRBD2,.,TGTGCCAGCAGTTACGGGGCGGCTAGCGGGAGCATCCCCTACGAGCAGTACTTC,CASSYGAASGSIPYEQYF
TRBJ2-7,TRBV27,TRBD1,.,TGTGCCAGCAGTCCATTACAGGGGTACGAGCAGTACTTC,CASSPLQGYEQYF
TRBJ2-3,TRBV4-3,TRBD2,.,TGCGCCAGCAGCCAAGAGAGAGGAGGACTAGCGGGGGGTACGCAGTATTTT,CASSQERGGLAGGTQYF
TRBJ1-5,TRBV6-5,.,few,TGTGCCAGCAGTTACTCGAATCGAGAGCCCCAGCATTTT,CASSYSNREPQHF
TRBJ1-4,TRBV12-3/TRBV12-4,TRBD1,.,TGTGCCAGCAGTCGGACAGGGGGCCATGAAAAACTGTTTTTT,CASSRTGGHEKLFF
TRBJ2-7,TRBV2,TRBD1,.,TGTGCCAGCGCTGACCGGGACAGACCTGGGCAGTACTTC,CASADRDRPGQYF